The 30 T cell receptor beta chains below were found in one sample sequenced in a study of cytomegalovirus exposure and HLA in healthy donors. The primer mix had 60 Vbeta and 13 Jbeta primers. Sequencing used immunoSEQ multiplex PCR; TCRdb keeps in-frame clones, though not all of them. The table has about 92,000 clones, over 70% seen once; the top ten hold approximately 1.1%. Sequencing used PBMCs. The receptors derive from a girl aged 2 to 9 in good health and CMV-seropositive.

This chain connects TRBV6-5 to TRBJ2-7; 8 positions match TRBD1. The CDR3 consists of 13 residues. Germline V lookup: CDR1 MNHEY, CDR2 SVGAGI. Germline trimming cut 8 bases from V and 6 bases from J; bases unmatched to any gene: 9. In DNA, the CDR3 is TGTGCCAGCTCCACGACAGGGGTGGGCGAGCAGTACTTC. This gives the protein CASSTTGVGEQYF.

V usage is TRBV7-9 and J usage is TRBJ2-5, with D perhaps matching TRBD2 (5 bases). The CDR3 runs to 18 residues. V lost 3 bases, J lost 2 bases, and 22 bases lay in between. The germline CDR1 and CDR2 sequences are SEHNR and FQNEAQ (reference sequence). The CDR3 bases are TGTGCCAGCAGCTTTGGTCGAATAAGTCAGCTAGCTCAAGAGACCCAGTACTTC. This translates into CASSFGRISQLAQETQYF.

The chain combines TRBV4-3 with TRBJ2-1; D is possibly TRBD2 (7 bases). The V gene lost 0 bases and the J gene lost 8 bases, with 23 bases spanning the gap. CDR1 and CDR2 (germline): LGHNA, YSLEER. The CDR3 loop spans 18 amino acids. Here the CDR3 reads CASSQDGGAGLSMDEQFF. CDR3 DNA: TGCGCCAGCAGCCAAGATGGGGGGGCGGGGCTCAGTATGGATGAGCAGTTCTTC.

The chain joins TRBV5-1 to TRBJ2-7; D might be TRBD2 (5 bases). Germline V gives CDR1 SGHRS, CDR2 YFSETQ. CDR3 length: 14 residues. Trimming shortened V by 0 bases and J by 2 bases, and 9 bases separated the two germline ends. The CDR3 loop is CASSLAEGPYEQYF. The CDR3, as DNA: TGCGCCAGCAGCTTGGCCGAGGGCCCCTACGAGCAGTACTTC.

The rearrangement links TRBV28 to TRBJ1-5; possibly TRBD1 for D (6 bases). CDR3 length: 17 amino acids. V was shortened by 3 bases and J by 4 bases, with 19 bases between the two germline ends. Germline values: CDR1 MDHEN, CDR2 SYDVKM. The CDR3 bases are TGTGCCAGCAGTTTCTATTGGGCAGGGGAAAAAAATCAGCCCCAGCATTTT. The encoded protein is CASSFYWAGEKNQPQHF.

This clone appeared a few times. DNA of the CDR3: TGTGCCATCAAAGGGGGCGCCCCTACCTACGAGCAGTACTTC. It encodes CAIKGGAPTYEQYF. The chain recombines TRBV10-3 with TRBJ2-7; 7 nucleotides line up with TRBD1. V dropped 7 bases and J dropped 2; count of bases not matched to a gene: 8. The CDR3 extends over 14 amino acids. Germline assignment: CDR1 ENHRY and CDR2 SYGVKD.

The chain uses TRBV6-6 and TRBJ1-5; D ambiguous. CDR3 length: 14 residues. Trimming pared 3 bases from V and 1 base from J, leaving 7 bases between. Germline CDR1 MNHNY, CDR2 SVGAGI (reference sequence). CDR3 nucleotides: TGTGCCAGCAGTTATGGCCAGAGCAATCAGCCCCAGCATTTT. The encoded protein is CASSYGQSNQPQHF.

This sequence joins TRBV7-2 and TRBJ2-5; 9 bases match TRBD1. Unmatched junction bases numbered 6, after V lost 0 bases and J lost 7 bases. The CDR3 is made up of 15 amino acids. Germline V gives CDR1 SGHTA, CDR2 FQGNSA. The chain's CDR3 is CASSLAGQGTGTQYF. DNA for the CDR3: TGTGCCAGCAGCTTAGCGGGACAGGGTACGGGGACCCAGTACTTC.

This rearrangement joins TRBV28 to TRBJ2-3; 7 positions match TRBD1. Germline V gene lookup returns CDR1 MDHEN and CDR2 SYDVKM. The CDR3 covers 14 residues. V trimming: 2 bases; J trimming: 3 bases; junction bases outside the gene matches: 2. The CDR3 sequence: CASSLEDRTDTQYF. The CDR3 DNA follows: TGTGCCAGCAGTTTAGAGGACAGGACAGATACGCAGTATTTT.

The chain joins TRBV25-1 to TRBJ1-3, with D unresolved. Germline lookup yields CDR1 MGHDK and CDR2 SYGVNS. CDR3 length: 14 amino acids. V lost 5 bases and J lost 0, with 8 bases in between. CDR3 amino acids: CASSPPSSGNTIYF. DNA of the CDR3: TGTGCCAGCAGTCCCCCGAGCTCTGGAAACACCATATATTTT. Drawing the rest from reference TRBV25-1 and TRBJ1-3, the complete variable domain is EADIYQTPRYLVIGTGKKITLECSQTMGHDKMYWYQQDPGMELHLIHYSYGVNSTEKGDLSSESTVSRIRTEHFPLTLESARPSHTSQYLCASSPPSSGNTIYFGEGSWLTVV.

The rearrangement joins TRBV27 to TRBJ1-2, with TRBD1 as a possible D gene (5 bases). Trimming took 2 bases from V and 2 from J, leaving 12 bases between them. This CDR3 comprises 15 residues. Germline V lookup: CDR1 MNHEY, CDR2 SMNVEV (reference sequence). CDR3 coding DNA: TGTGCCAGCAGTTTAAGTCGGGGGTCCAACTATGGCTACACCTTC. Amino acids: CASSLSRGSNYGYTF.

The CDR3 DNA sequence: TGTGCCAGCAGTTCGGGTTCCTACGAGCAGTACTTC. Its translation: CASSSGSYEQYF. The gene calls are TRBV27 and TRBJ2-7, with no clear D. CDR3 length: 12 residues. From germline, CDR1 is MNHEY and CDR2 SMNVEV (reference sequence). Trimming pared 4 bases from V and 1 base from J, leaving 5 bases between.

The chain employs TRBV2 and TRBJ2-7, with 7 bases fitting TRBD1. Germline lookup yields CDR1 SNHLY and CDR2 FYNNEI. The CDR3 is 12 residues long. The ends lost 7 bases at V and 6 bases at J; junction bases unmatched: 6. The CDR3 here is CASTTGATEQYF. The CDR3 bases are TGTGCCAGCACCACAGGGGCCACCGAGCAGTACTTC.

A single count supports this clone. This sequence joins TRBV15 and TRBJ1-2, with a tentative D call TRBD1 (5 bases). The CDR3 consists of 16 residues. V dropped 0 bases and J dropped 8 bases, with 19 bases sitting between them. Germline V gene data show CDR1 as LNHNV and CDR2 as YYDKDF (reference sequence). CDR3 amino acids: CATSRDSRGLLAGYTF. CDR3 DNA sequence: TGTGCCACCAGCAGAGATTCTAGGGGACTTCTAGCCGGCTACACCTTC.

CDR3 nucleotides: TGTGCCTGGAGTGGACCGGGACAGGGTAGTTATCAGCCCCAGCATTTT. This encodes CAWSGPGQGSYQPQHF. This chain joins TRBV30 and TRBJ1-5; TRBD1 agrees at 9 bases. With V trimmed by 1 base and J by 5 bases, 9 bases remained unmatched. CDR1 and CDR2 (germline): GTSNPN, SVGIG (reference sequence). This CDR3 comprises 16 residues.

The chain has TRBV27 and TRBJ1-2; no firm D call. CDR1 MNHEY and CDR2 SMNVEV come from the germline V gene (reference sequence). CDR3 length equals 12 residues. Trimming stripped 1 base from V and 6 bases from J, with 6 bases between. The CDR3 is CASSLYGDGYTF. CDR3 DNA sequence: TGTGCCAGCAGTTTATACGGGGATGGCTACACCTTC.

The gene calls are TRBV6-1 and TRBJ1-4, with D uncertain. The germline V gene encodes CDR1 MNHNS and CDR2 SASEGT. V was pared by 4 bases and J by 0 bases, with 3 bases between. This CDR3 contains 13 residues. The CDR3 coding sequence is TGTGCCAGCAGTGTAGCAACTAATGAAAAACTGTTTTTT. This sequence encodes CASSVATNEKLFF.

The CDR3 DNA reads TGTGCCATCAGCGAGGACAGAGCGCAGTACTTC. This codes for CAISEDRAQYF. This chain joins TRBV10-3 and TRBJ2-7; the D gene is possibly TRBD1 (6 bases). Looked up from germline, CDR1 is ENHRY and CDR2 is SYGVKD. CDR3 size: 11 residues. V lost 6 bases and J lost 9, with 12 bases in between.

This clone was counted between two and nine times. J is TRBJ1-2 and V is TRBV30; tentatively, D is TRBD1 (5 bases). V was shortened by 1 base and J by 4 bases, with 13 bases between the two germline ends. Germline V gene lookup returns CDR1 GTSNPN and CDR2 SVGIG (reference sequence). This CDR3 is 14 amino acids long. CDR3 sequence reads: CAWSGTPQGYGYTF. Written as DNA, the CDR3 is TGTGCCTGGAGTGGGACCCCCCAGGGCTATGGCTACACCTTC.

The chain couples TRBV29-1 to TRBJ2-7, with 7 bases identical to TRBD1. Germline CDR1 is SQVTM and CDR2 is ANQGSEA. The CDR3 totals 14 residues. The junction had 8 bases not matched to a gene; V was cut back by 5 bases and J by 1 base. CDR3 loop: CSVISGTVSYEQYF. In DNA, the CDR3 is TGCAGCGTTATATCCGGGACAGTATCCTACGAGCAGTACTTC.

This clone appeared a few times. V is TRBV5-5 and J is TRBJ2-3; the D gene is possibly TRBD2 (6 bases). V lost 0 bases to trimming and J lost 4 bases, with 9 bases between them. Germline V gene lookup returns CDR1 SGHKS and CDR2 YYEKEE (reference sequence). There are 14 residues in the CDR3. The CDR3 spells CASSLVGTADTQYF. DNA of the CDR3: TGTGCCAGCAGCTTGGTCGGGACTGCAGATACGCAGTATTTT. The full variable domain, completed using reference TRBV5-5 and TRBJ2-3, is DAGVTQSPTHLIKTRGQQVTLRCSPISGHKSVSWYQQVLGQGPQFIFQYYEKEERGRGNFPDRFSARQFPNYSSELNVNALLLGDSALYLCASSLVGTADTQYFGPGTRLTVL.

V gene TRBV6-5 combines with J gene TRBJ1-2; D gene unclear. The CDR3 runs to 11 residues. V dropped 8 bases and J dropped 10 bases, with 14 bases sitting between them. Germline V gene data show CDR1 as MNHEY and CDR2 as SVGAGI. The CDR3 DNA sequence: TGTGCCAGCCAATTATCTATCACCTACACCTTC. It encodes CASQLSITYTF.

About this clone itself: The same CDR3 is also encoded by other DNA sequences in this sample. The rearrangement uses TRBV15 and TRBJ1-5; the D is unclear. V lost 0 bases and J 4 bases, leaving 7 bases between the germline ends. The length of the CDR3 is 14 residues. Germline CDR1 LNHNV, CDR2 YYDKDF (reference sequence). This chain's CDR3 is CATSRDRVNQPQHF. The CDR3 nucleotides read TGTGCCACCAGCAGAGATCGAGTAAATCAGCCCCAGCATTTT.

The V and J genes are TRBV30 and TRBJ1-1, with 9 bases aligning to TRBD1. Germline trimming cut 3 bases from V and 5 bases from J; bases unmatched to any gene: 1. This CDR3 has 12 residues. Per germline, CDR1 GTSNPN and CDR2 SVGIG (reference sequence). CDR3 loop: CAWSDRGTEAFF. The CDR3 DNA reads as TGTGCCTGGAGCGACAGGGGGACTGAAGCTTTCTTT.

This chain links TRBV28 with TRBJ2-3; 11 positions agree with TRBD2. The junction had 4 bases not matched to a gene; V was cut back by 4 bases and J by 1 base. Germline assignment: CDR1 MDHEN and CDR2 SYDVKM. The CDR3 contains 16 residues. The CDR3 DNA reads TGTGCCAGCAGTTCCGGACTAGCGGGTGGCACAGATACGCAGTATTTT. As protein: CASSSGLAGGTDTQYF.

This clone was seen only once. This chain connects TRBV6-6 to TRBJ2-7; TRBD1 is a possible D gene (6 bases). In germline, CDR1 is MNHNY, CDR2 SVGAGI (reference sequence). This CDR3 is built from 13 residues. Trimming stripped 5 bases from V and 2 bases from J, with 10 bases between. The CDR3 reads CASSGQRTYEQYF. The CDR3 DNA follows: TGTGCCAGCAGTGGACAGAGAACCTACGAGCAGTACTTC.

The chain has TRBV28 and TRBJ1-1; D perhaps matches TRBD1 (5 bases). The CDR3 loop spans 13 amino acids. The V gene lost 5 bases and the J gene lost 4 bases, with 11 bases spanning the gap. From germline, CDR1 is MDHEN and CDR2 SYDVKM. CDR3 nucleotide sequence: TGTGCCAGCAGTCAAGGGGTTACCACTGAAGCTTTCTTT. This encodes CASSQGVTTEAFF.

This chain links TRBV18 with TRBJ2-3; TRBD1 is a possible D gene (6 bases). In germline, CDR1 is KGHSH, CDR2 LQKENI. Trimming removed 2 bases from V and 1 base from J, with 22 bases in between. The CDR3 is made up of 19 amino acids. This chain's CDR3 is CASSPIAGAVSRRTDTQYF. For the CDR3, the DNA is TGTGCCAGCTCACCAATAGCAGGGGCTGTAAGCAGACGCACAGATACGCAGTATTTT.

This clone has just one count. The chain's CDR3 is CASSPPGGPQHF. The DNA of the CDR3 is TGTGCCAGCAGCCCTCCGGGGGGACCCCAGCATTTT. The rearrangement links TRBV5-8 to TRBJ1-5; weak D call: TRBD1 (5 bases). This CDR3 is built from 12 residues. The germline V and J ends were trimmed by 4 bases and 10 bases, with 12 bases remaining between them. Germline loops: CDR1 SGHTS, CDR2 YDEGEE.

This clone was counted only a few times. The CDR3 DNA follows: TGTGCCTGGAAGTACAGGGTCACTGAAGCTTTCTTT. Its translation is CAWKYRVTEAFF. The chain is built from TRBV30 and TRBJ1-1; D might be TRBD1 (6 bases). This CDR3 spans 12 amino acids. Trimming stripped 4 bases from V and 4 bases from J, with 10 bases between. Per germline, CDR1 GTSNPN and CDR2 SVGIG (reference sequence).